A single T cell receptor beta chain is shown here with its context. There is no known antigen for this receptor. One base away there is no much larger clone; base qualities are not given. The trial excluded patients who had a history of autoimmune disease or were on systemic immunosuppression. Peripheral blood for TCR sequencing was drawn from every dose cohort at baseline, at cycle 4 day 1 and at cycle 7 day 1. The samples were drawn from a first-in-human, open-label, multicenter phase I dose-escalation trial of ivuxolimab. Adults with locally advanced or metastatic melanoma, renal cell carcinoma, hepatocellular carcinoma or head and neck squamous cell carcinoma were enrolled in the trial. Before TCR sequencing, CD4+ and CD8+ T cells were separately sorted from peripheral blood. Genomic DNA was extracted from sorted cells for sequencing of the TCRbeta CDR3 region. The immunoSEQ Assay was used to sequence the TCRbeta CDR3 regions. Not all clones reach the TCRdb copy of this immuneACCESS table, which keeps in-frame sequences only. Checked studies attribute under half of the gap to unresolved V genes and leave the rest unexplained. This sample comprises tens of thousands of clones, approximately 80% of them detected only once. Approximately 2% of the sample is in the top ten clones.

This sample was included in a study of OX40 agonist ivuxolimab in advanced cancers. The study in broad terms: Ivuxolimab was a fully human IgG2 agonistic monoclonal antibody targeting the costimulatory receptor OX40 (CD134). Intravenous ivuxolimab was administered to patients every 2 weeks at six dose levels: 0.01, 0.1, 0.3, 1.5, 3 and 10 mg/kg. Of the roughly 52 dose-escalation patients, hepatocellular carcinoma was present in about 20, melanoma in roughly 15, renal cell carcinoma in 9 and head and neck cancer in 9. In the dose-escalation cohort, 82.7% of patients were male, and the mean age was roughly 60 years, with a range of roughly 23 to 85. Patients were allowed to have had prior anti-PD-1, anti-PD-L1 or anti-CTLA-4 therapy, and less than 45% of the dose-escalation patients had previously received checkpoint inhibitors. Partial responses were achieved by three dose-escalation patients, of whom one had hepatocellular carcinoma and two had cutaneous melanoma. The point of sequencing TCRbeta in the periphery was to test whether ivuxolimab changed TCR sequence diversity and drove clonal T-cell expansion. The monotherapy dose-escalation portion (N ≈ 52 patients) of the phase I ivuxolimab trial is reported in the paper. Overall study outcomes, separate from this receptor: At doses of 0.1 to 3.0 mg/kg, clonal expansion of both CD4+ and CD8+ T cells in blood was seen between baseline and week 6. Antigen specificity was not determined for the clonally expanded peripheral T cells. Partial responders in the 0.1-3.0 mg/kg groups had among the lowest normalized peripheral clonal expansion, especially among CD8+ T cells. Low levels of normalized T-cell clonal expansion were also shown by some nonresponding patients. After ivuxolimab, CD8+ T cells had more expanded clones than CD4+ T cells on average.

The CDR3 sequence holds 14 residues, the cysteine and phenylalanine included. Only the CDR3 DNA is retained, 42 bases long and in frame from the first base. Cut back by 0 bases and 5 bases, the V and J ends lie 11 bases apart. For CDR1 and CDR2, the germline V gene lists SQVTM and ANQGSEA. The chain uses TRBV29-1 and TRBJ1-5; a tentative D call is TRBD1 (6 bases match). The source is an adult with an advanced solid tumor such as melanoma, head and neck, liver or kidney cancer. The specimen was CD4+ or CD8+ T cells sorted from blood, collected in a trial of the OX40 agonist ivuxolimab. The encoded CDR3 is CSVEEGGSDQPQHF. The sequenced DNA is TGCAGCGTTGAAGAGGGGGGCTCCGATCAGCCCCAGCATTTT. The entire variable domain, with the stretches around the CDR3 drawn from the reference TRBV29-1 and TRBJ1-5 proteins, is SAVISQKPSRDICQRGTSLTIQCQVDSQVTMMFWYRQQPGQSLTLIATANQGSEATYESGFVIDKFPISRPNLTFSTLTVSNMSPEDSSIYLCSVEEGGSDQPQHFGDGTRLSIL.